These T cell receptor beta chains were read from a single sample in a study of control samples from healthy donors and cancer patients. Generated by immunoSEQ multiplex PCR, the TCRdb table keeps only in-frame clones and is missing some. Of some 97,000 clones listed, more than 85% are singletons. Sequencing input: blood. The receptors here all came from a woman in her 50s in good health. CDR3s include the opening cysteine and the closing phenylalanine or tryptophan. A D gene is named only where the DNA matches it firmly. Clone size, where shown, is once, few, many, or a class for clones that have expanded.

d_gene	j_gene	v_gene	abundance	CDR3aa	CDR3nt
TRBD1	TRBJ1-2	TRBV5-1	.	CASSRGTGEDTYGYTF	TGCGCCAGTAGCCGGGGGACAGGTGAGGATACCTATGGCTACACCTTC
.	TRBJ2-1	TRBV11-2	.	CASSLGSVYNEQFF	TGTGCCAGCAGCTTAGGGTCTGTTTACAATGAGCAGTTCTTC
.	TRBJ1-6	TRBV5-6	.	CASSFVGAPKTLHF	TGTGCCAGCAGCTTTGTCGGGGCGCCGAAGACCCTCCACTTT
TRBD1	TRBJ1-2	TRBV19	.	CASSQGDYGYTF	TGTGCCAGCAGTCAGGGGGACTATGGCTACACCTTC
.	TRBJ2-2	TRBV7-2	.	CASSFFEGVDTGELFF	TGTGCCAGCAGCTTTTTTGAGGGGGTGGACACCGGGGAGCTGTTTTTT
.	TRBJ2-5	TRBV12-3/TRBV12-4	.	CASKELYQETQYF	TGTGCCAGCAAAGAGCTGTACCAAGAGACCCAGTACTTC
TRBD2	TRBJ2-2	TRBV7-9	.	CASSPTSGMNTGELFF	TGTGCCAGCAGCCCGACTAGCGGAATGAACACCGGGGAGCTGTTTTTT
.	TRBJ2-1	TRBV7-3	.	CASSSAPEYNEQFF	TGTGCCAGCAGCTCAGCACCGGAGTACAATGAGCAGTTCTTC
.	TRBJ2-6	TRBV7-9	.	CASGTPGATSGANVLTF	TGTGCCAGCGGGACACCCGGGGCAACCTCTGGGGCCAACGTCCTGACTTTC
.	TRBJ1-2	TRBV5-1	.	CASSLPSYYGYTF	TGCGCCAGCAGCTTGCCGAGCTACTATGGCTACACCTTC
.	TRBJ1-3	TRBV5-6	.	CASSLRGGDGNTIYF	TGTGCCAGCAGCTTACGCGGGGGCGATGGAAACACCATATATTTT
TRBD2	TRBJ2-4	TRBV5-6	.	CASSLTSGGAKNIQYF	TGTGCCAGCAGCCTCACTAGCGGGGGAGCCAAAAACATTCAGTACTTC
TRBD1	TRBJ1-1	TRBV18	once	CASSPRLDRGPRGEAFF	TGTGCCAGCTCACCACGGCTGGACAGGGGGCCGCGGGGTGAAGCTTTCTTT
.	TRBJ2-5	TRBV6-2/TRBV6-3	.	CASSYTDWRETQYF	TGTGCCAGCAGTTACACGGACTGGAGGGAGACCCAGTACTTC
.	TRBJ2-1	TRBV11-2	.	CASNLPTVPYNEQFF	TGTGCCAGCAACTTACCTACGGTTCCCTACAATGAGCAGTTCTTC
TRBD1	TRBJ2-1	TRBV2	.	CASSLRTGSSYNEQFF	TGTGCCAGCAGTCTTAGGACAGGAAGCTCCTACAATGAGCAGTTCTTC
.	TRBJ1-1	TRBV11-2	.	CASTFGLWGTEAFF	TGTGCCAGCACCTTTGGTCTGTGGGGCACTGAAGCTTTCTTT
TRBD1	TRBJ1-1	TRBV29-1	.	CSAIPDRANTEAFF	TGCAGCGCAATCCCGGACAGGGCGAACACTGAAGCTTTCTTT
TRBD2	TRBJ2-3	TRBV2	.	CASRPHSAGVNTDTQYF	TGTGCCAGCAGACCTCACTCAGCGGGGGTAAACACAGATACGCAGTATTTT
.	TRBJ2-1	TRBV27	.	CASSKYNEQFF	TGTGCCAGCAGTAAGTACAATGAGCAGTTCTTC
.	TRBJ1-2	TRBV7-3	.	CASSPTEAPYGYTF	TGTGCCAGCAGCCCCACGGAAGCCCCCTATGGCTACACCTTC
TRBD1	TRBJ1-6	TRBV19	.	CASSVGTDNSPLHF	TGTGCCAGTTCCGTGGGGACAGATAATTCACCCCTCCACTTT
.	TRBJ1-1	TRBV19	.	CASSVQGRGTEAFF	TGTGCCAGTAGTGTTCAGGGGAGAGGGACTGAAGCTTTCTTT
TRBD2	TRBJ2-7	TRBV11-3	.	CASSGDSGEPYEQYF	TGTGCCAGCAGCGGAGATAGCGGGGAGCCCTACGAGCAGTACTTC
.	TRBJ2-3	TRBV20-1	once	CSASRVQGKADTQYF	TGCAGTGCTAGTAGGGTCCAGGGGAAGGCAGATACGCAGTATTTT
.	TRBJ2-1	TRBV3-1/TRBV3-2	.	CASSQERTYNEQFF	TGTGCCAGCAGCCAAGAGAGAACATACAATGAGCAGTTCTTC
TRBD1	TRBJ2-3	TRBV19	.	CASTDRGGTDTQYF	TGTGCCAGTACAGACAGGGGAGGCACAGATACGCAGTATTTT
.	TRBJ1-1	TRBV5-1	.	CASSSSRTSPEAFF	TGCGCCAGCAGCTCTAGCCGGACTTCCCCTGAAGCTTTCTTT
TRBD1	TRBJ2-1	TRBV6-5	few	CASRLTGEYNEQFF	TGTGCCAGCAGATTGACAGGGGAATACAATGAGCAGTTCTTC
.	TRBJ1-2	TRBV11-2	.	CASSLAGLRDRGYTF	TGTGCCAGCAGCTTAGCTGGCCTTAGGGATCGTGGCTACACCTTC
.	TRBJ2-2	TRBV5-1	.	CASKLWGARDTGELFF	TGCGCCAGCAAGCTGTGGGGGGCGAGGGACACCGGGGAGCTGTTTTTT
.	TRBJ2-2	TRBV6-5	once	CASLASLWSGELFF	TGTGCCAGCCTGGCTAGCCTGTGGTCCGGGGAGCTGTTTTTT
.	TRBJ2-1	TRBV6-5	few	CASSWRATSWNEQFF	TGTGCCAGCAGTTGGCGGGCTACTTCCTGGAATGAGCAGTTCTTC
TRBD2	TRBJ2-3	TRBV3-1/TRBV3-2	.	CASSHLAGADTQYF	TGTGCCAGCAGCCACCTAGCGGGTGCTGATACGCAGTATTTT
TRBD2	TRBJ2-5	TRBV7-7	.	CASSLGLAGEETQYF	TGTGCCAGCAGCTTAGGACTAGCGGGGGAAGAGACCCAGTACTTC
.	TRBJ2-1	TRBV4-1	.	CASSQEGDSYNEQFF	TGCGCCAGCAGCCAAGAGGGCGACTCCTACAATGAGCAGTTCTTC
TRBD2	TRBJ2-3	TRBV4-2	few	CASSQASGGADTQYF	TGTGCCAGCAGCCAAGCTAGCGGGGGGGCAGATACGCAGTATTTT
.	TRBJ2-2	TRBV30	.	CAWSIIPTGELFF	TGTGCCTGGAGTATTATACCCACCGGGGAGCTGTTTTTT
.	TRBJ2-3	TRBV18	.	CASSQAAGGGDTQYF	TGTGCCAGCTCACAAGCGGCAGGGGGAGGGGATACGCAGTATTTT
.	TRBJ2-2	TRBV9	.	CASREANTGELFF	TGTGCCAGTCGGGAAGCGAACACCGGGGAGCTGTTTTTT
.	TRBJ1-6	TRBV11-2	.	CASSSVRRGINSPLHF	TGTGCCAGCAGCTCAGTCCGGAGGGGAATTAATTCACCCCTCCACTTT
TRBD2	TRBJ2-1	TRBV11-3	.	CASSLSGGASYNEQFF	TGTGCCAGCAGCTTAAGCGGGGGGGCCTCCTACAATGAGCAGTTCTTC
TRBD1	TRBJ1-1	TRBV28	.	CASTAGQLHVNTEAFF	TGTGCCAGCACAGCGGGACAGCTTCATGTAAACACTGAAGCTTTCTTT
.	TRBJ2-2	TRBV5-1	.	CASSPGAENTGELFF	TGCGCCAGCAGCCCCGGGGCGGAAAACACCGGGGAGCTGTTTTTT
.	TRBJ2-3	TRBV7-9	.	CASSPGRPTSTDTQYF	TGTGCCAGCAGCCCGGGACGGCCGACTAGCACAGATACGCAGTATTTT
.	TRBJ2-1	TRBV19	.	CASSIGTIYNEQFF	TGTGCCAGTAGTATTGGGACAATCTACAATGAGCAGTTCTTC
.	TRBJ1-5	TRBV27	few	CASSLTSNQPQHF	TGTGCCAGCAGTTTAACCAGCAATCAGCCCCAGCATTTT
.	TRBJ1-2	TRBV13	.	CASSLGDSVRTQTTYGYTF	TGTGCCAGCAGCTTAGGTGATTCTGTTAGGACTCAAACCACCTATGGCTACACCTTC
.	TRBJ1-1	TRBV2	.	CASSADSYFEAFF	TGTGCCAGCAGTGCGGACAGTTATTTTGAAGCTTTCTTT
.	TRBJ2-3	TRBV7-9	.	CASVLAGGTDTQYF	TGTGCCAGCGTCTTGGCGGGTGGCACAGATACGCAGTATTTT
TRBD1	TRBJ1-5	TRBV6-5	.	CASRRQGGGNQPQHF	TGTGCCAGCAGACGACAGGGAGGAGGCAATCAGCCCCAGCATTTT
TRBD1	TRBJ1-2	TRBV11-2	.	CASSLDRDRGRELGYGYTF	TGTGCCAGCAGCTTAGATCGGGACAGGGGGCGTGAGTTGGGCTATGGCTACACCTTC
.	TRBJ1-1	TRBV29-1	.	CSVLAGPYTEAFF	TGCAGCGTTTTGGCGGGACCTTACACTGAAGCTTTCTTT
.	TRBJ1-2	TRBV12-3/TRBV12-4	.	CASSFFSYGYTF	TGTGCCAGCAGTTTTTTCAGCTATGGCTACACCTTC